The 26 T cell receptor beta chains given below trace back to one sample, sequenced in a study of OX40 agonist ivuxolimab in advanced cancers. Some clones are missing from TCRdb's copy, which holds only in-frame ones; the method was immunoSEQ multiplex PCR. The data show 40,000 to 55,000 clones, about 90% seen once. Specimen: CD4+ or CD8+ T cells sorted from blood, collected in a trial of the OX40 agonist ivuxolimab. All receptors derive from an adult with an advanced solid tumor such as melanoma, head and neck, liver or kidney cancer.

J is TRBJ2-7 and V is TRBV21-1. TRBV21-1 is flagged as a pseudogene. The CDR3 is made up of 17 amino acids. CDR3 nucleotide sequence: TGTGCCAGCAGCAAAGAAGTCGGGGGCGGAAGAGCCTACGAGCAGTACTTC. Protein: CASSKEVGGGRAYEQYF.

CDR3 region: CSVGVVAGETQYF. The CDR3 DNA reads TGCAGCGTTGGCGTTGTAGCCGGAGAGACCCAGTACTTC. V is TRBV29-1 and J is TRBJ2-5; D call uncertain. V gave up 4 bases and J gave up 4 bases, with 13 bases separating them. Germline V gene data show CDR1 as SQVTM and CDR2 as ANQGSEA. This CDR3 has 13 residues. The full variable domain, with the rest looked up from reference TRBV29-1 and TRBJ2-5, is SAVISQKPSRDICQRGTSLTIQCQVDSQVTMMFWYRQQPGQSLTLIATANQGSEATYESGFVIDKFPISRPNLTFSTLTVSNMSPEDSSIYLCSVGVVAGETQYFGPGTRLLVL.

The rearrangement joins TRBV18 to TRBJ2-1; TRBD2 matches 9 bases. CDR1 KGHSH and CDR2 LQKENI come from the germline V gene. Trimming took 1 base from V and 5 from J; bases not matched to a gene: 6. This CDR3 has 16 amino acids. CDR3 DNA: TGTGCCAGCTCACCACGAGGTAGCGGGGGCAACAATGAGCAGTTCTTC. This encodes CASSPRGSGGNNEQFF.

Notes on this clone: At one boundary the junction diverges from the germline segment, which might be a read error. J is TRBJ2-5 and V is TRBV18; 7 nucleotides line up with TRBD2. CDR3 size: 16 residues. Germline-derived CDR1 and CDR2 are KGHSH and LQKENI. Here the CDR3 DNA reads TGTGCCAGCTCGCCACTAGCGAGCAACGAGCGAGAGACCCAGTACTTC. Translating it yields CASSPLASNERETQYF.

The chain is built from TRBV6-5 and TRBJ1-5, with no clear D. The CDR3 sequence is 15 residues long. Germline V gene lookup returns CDR1 MNHEY and CDR2 SVGAGI. The germline V and J ends were trimmed by 0 bases and 3 bases, with 9 bases remaining between them. This CDR3 is CASSYSAGNNQPQHF. In DNA, the CDR3 is TGTGCCAGCAGTTACTCGGCTGGTAACAATCAGCCCCAGCATTTT.

This clone was observed once. The chain links TRBV28 to TRBJ1-6; D might be TRBD1 (6 bases). The CDR3 loop spans 14 amino acids. CDR1 and CDR2 (germline): MDHEN, SYDVKM. V was pared by 8 bases and J by 6 bases, with 14 bases between. The CDR3 loop reads CASHAGVLNSPLHF. The CDR3 DNA sequence: TGTGCCAGCCATGCAGGGGTTCTTAATTCACCCCTCCACTTT. Variable domain in full (rest from reference TRBV28 and TRBJ1-6): DVKVTQSSRYLVKRTGEKVFLECVQDMDHENMFWYRQDPGLGLRLIYFSYDVKMKEKGDIPEGYSVSREKKERFSLILESASTNQTSMYLCASHAGVLNSPLHFGNGTRLTVT.

The chain has TRBV25-1 and TRBJ2-4; no definite D call. The germline V gene encodes CDR1 MGHDK and CDR2 SYGVNS. V was clipped by 3 bases and J by 7 bases, with 19 bases between them. The CDR3 length is 16 residues. CDR3 protein: CASSDPSSAGVNIQYF. The DNA for the CDR3 is TGTGCCAGCAGTGACCCATCAAGTGCTGGGGTGAACATTCAGTACTTC.

The chain joins TRBV6-1 to TRBJ2-7; D might be TRBD1 (5 bases). Trimming took 2 bases from V and 2 from J, leaving 16 bases between them. This CDR3 has 16 amino acids. Germline values: CDR1 MNHNS, CDR2 SASEGT. The chain's CDR3 is CASSEPPGKQTYEQYF. The CDR3 DNA sequence: TGTGCCAGCAGTGAACCACCAGGGAAACAGACCTACGAGCAGTACTTC.

V and J are TRBV7-2 and TRBJ2-3, with 8 bases that match TRBD2. The CDR3 has 18 residues. Germline lookup yields CDR1 SGHTA and CDR2 FQGNSA. J was trimmed by 2 bases and V by 3 bases; bases with no gene match: 13. This chain's CDR3 is CASSFQVTGGLPTDTQYF. CDR3 bases: TGTGCCAGCAGCTTCCAGGTGACGGGAGGGCTGCCCACAGATACGCAGTATTTT.

The chain uses TRBV11-3 and TRBJ1-1; 12 bases are a match to TRBD1. With V trimmed by 5 bases and J by 6 bases, 13 bases remained unmatched. Germline CDR1 and CDR2: SGHNT and YENEEA. The length of the CDR3 is 17 residues. CDR3 nucleotides: TGTGCCAGCAGCCACGGGACAGGGGGCCGGACTAACCCTGAAGCTTTCTTT. Translating it yields CASSHGTGGRTNPEAFF. The variable domain in full, with the rest retrieved from reference TRBV11-3 and TRBJ1-1, is EAGVVQSPRYKIIEKKQPVAFWCNPISGHNTLYWYLQNLGQGPELLIRYENEEAVDDSQLPKDRFSAERLKGVDSTLKIQPAELGDSAVYLCASSHGTGGRTNPEAFFGQGTRLTVV.

The count of this clone is one. The chain is built from TRBV27 and TRBJ1-5; 10 positions match TRBD1. The V gene end was trimmed by 4 bases and the J gene end by 6 bases; junction bases not matched to a gene: 6. Germline CDR1 and CDR2: MNHEY and SMNVEV (reference sequence). CDR3 length: 15 amino acids. The CDR3 DNA sequence: TGTGCCAGCAGTTCTGGGACAGGGGTGTTTCAGCCCCAGCATTTT. This translates into CASSSGTGVFQPQHF.

J is TRBJ2-7 and V is TRBV28, with D perhaps being TRBD1 or TRBD2 (5 bases each). Germline assignment: CDR1 MDHEN and CDR2 SYDVKM. The CDR3 has 13 amino acids. The V end was cut by 8 bases, the J end by 1 base, with 12 bases between. In nucleotides, the CDR3 is TGTGCCAGCCGAGGGGCCCCATCCTACGAGCAGTACTTC. Its protein product is CASRGAPSYEQYF.

V usage is TRBV11-3 and J usage is TRBJ1-5, with TRBD1 as a possible D gene (6 bases). Trimming shortened V by 7 bases and J by 7 bases, and 17 bases separated the two germline ends. The CDR3 runs 14 residues. Germline V lookup: CDR1 SGHNT, CDR2 YENEEA. The CDR3 bases are TGTGCCAGCACGCACTTAGGACAGCGCCAGCCCCAGCATTTT. This encodes CASTHLGQRQPQHF.

The chain has TRBV7-9 and TRBJ1-1; tentative D call: TRBD1 (6 bases). Trimming removed 5 bases at V and 3 bases at J, with 13 bases between. The CDR3 covers 14 residues. The germline V gene encodes CDR1 SEHNR and CDR2 FQNEAQ (reference sequence). CDR3 loop: CASSLQGGDTEAFF. The CDR3 nucleotides read TGTGCCAGCAGCCTACAGGGAGGCGACACTGAAGCTTTCTTT.

This clone was seen just once. The J gene is TRBJ2-1, the V gene TRBV6-5; D is possibly TRBD1 (6 bases). The CDR3 consists of 13 residues. In germline, CDR1 is MNHEY, CDR2 SVGAGI. Trimming removed 5 bases at V and 5 bases at J, with 10 bases between. The CDR3 loop is CASSRTANNEQFF. The CDR3 coding sequence is TGTGCCAGCAGTAGGACAGCTAACAATGAGCAGTTCTTC.

A single count supports this clone. The genes are TRBV4-3 and TRBJ2-7; D perhaps matches TRBD2 (5 bases). This CDR3 region has 13 residues. Trimming removed 1 base from V and 6 bases from J, with 10 bases in between. Germline assignment: CDR1 LGHNA and CDR2 YSLEER. The CDR3 protein is CASSQALASEQYF. The CDR3 DNA reads as TGCGCCAGCAGCCAAGCTCTAGCCAGCGAGCAGTACTTC.

This sequence joins TRBV6-1 and TRBJ2-7; a possible D gene is TRBD2 (6 bases). Trimming cost V 4 bases and J 3 bases, with 10 bases left between them. This CDR3 contains 13 residues. Germline CDR1 MNHNS, CDR2 SASEGT. The CDR3 here is CASSVRGYYEQYF. The CDR3 coding sequence is TGTGCCAGCAGTGTGCGGGGCTACTACGAGCAGTACTTC.

This clone was detected a few times. This chain links TRBV18 with TRBJ1-1; D not certain. Looked up from germline, CDR1 is KGHSH and CDR2 is LQKENI. The CDR3 extends over 13 amino acids. V was clipped by 5 bases and J by 4 bases, with 11 bases between them. CDR3 DNA sequence: TGTGCCAGCTCATCTGGTCGGGCCACTGAAGCTTTCTTT. Its translation is CASSSGRATEAFF.

V gene TRBV11-3 combines with J gene TRBJ2-5, with no clear D. The CDR3 has 15 residues. V was pared by 1 base and J by 5 bases, with 14 bases between. Germline V gene data show CDR1 as SGHNT and CDR2 as YENEEA. The CDR3 is CASSLGQMIRETQYF. CDR3 nucleotides: TGTGCCAGCAGCTTAGGGCAGATGATCCGGGAGACCCAGTACTTC. Full variable domain (rest looked up from reference TRBV11-3 and TRBJ2-5): EAGVVQSPRYKIIEKKQPVAFWCNPISGHNTLYWYLQNLGQGPELLIRYENEEAVDDSQLPKDRFSAERLKGVDSTLKIQPAELGDSAVYLCASSLGQMIRETQYFGPGTRLLVL.

The chain carries TRBV28 and TRBJ2-6, with no clear D. Germline CDR1 is MDHEN and CDR2 is SYDVKM. Trimming took 4 bases from V and 2 from J, leaving 6 bases between them. The CDR3 is made up of 14 amino acids. CDR3 nucleotides: TGTGCCAGCAGTTCCTTCGCTGGGGCCAACGTCCTGACTTTC. Translated: CASSSFAGANVLTF. The variable domain in full, completed from reference TRBV28 and TRBJ2-6, reads DVKVTQSSRYLVKRTGEKVFLECVQDMDHENMFWYRQDPGLGLRLIYFSYDVKMKEKGDIPEGYSVSREKKERFSLILESASTNQTSMYLCASSSFAGANVLTFGAGSRLTVL.

The J gene is TRBJ1-2, the V gene TRBV14, with 7 bases that match TRBD1. Trimming at V came to 5 bases and at J to 0 bases, leaving 6 bases not matched to a gene. The CDR3 has 15 residues. Germline values: CDR1 SGHDN, CDR2 FVKESK. The DNA for the CDR3 is TGTGCCAGCAGCGCGAGACAGGGAGCTAACTATGGCTACACCTTC. Its translation: CASSARQGANYGYTF.

The DNA of the CDR3 is TGTGCCAGCTCACCGGGACAGGGGCGCGAGCAGTACTTC. Its protein product is CASSPGQGREQYF. The chain couples TRBV18 to TRBJ2-7; 10 nucleotides agree with TRBD1. The CDR3 has 13 residues. The germline CDR1 and CDR2 sequences are KGHSH and LQKENI. Trimming cost V 3 bases and J 6 bases; bases outside gene matches: 2. Full variable domain (missing parts from reference TRBV18 and TRBJ2-7): NAGVMQNPRHLVRRRGQEARLRCSPMKGHSHVYWYRQLPEEGLKFMVYLQKENIIDESGMPKERFSAEFPKEGPSILRIQQVVRGDSAAYFCASSPGQGREQYFGPGTRLTVT.

Comments on this clone: Relative to the germline gene, one junction end is altered; a read error may explain this. DNA for the CDR3: TGCGCCAGCAGTCAAGACGGTCAGCGAAGAAGCTACAATGAGCAGTTCTTC. Residues: CASSQDGQRRSYNEQFF. The chain recombines TRBV4-1 with TRBJ2-1, with D unclear. Germline V gives CDR1 MGHRA, CDR2 YSYEKL. This CDR3 has 17 amino acids.

The CDR3 sequence: CASSKGVVQPQHF. CDR3 sequence (DNA): TGTGCCAGCAGTAAGGGGGTCGTTCAGCCCCAGCATTTT. The J gene is TRBJ1-5, the V gene TRBV6-6; possible D gene TRBD1, 6 bases. CDR3 length: 13 residues. The V and J ends lost 5 bases and 6 bases respectively, with 11 bases between them. Per germline, CDR1 MNHNY and CDR2 SVGAGI (reference sequence).

The rearrangement links TRBV5-8 to TRBJ1-3; D is perhaps TRBD1 (5 bases). The germline gives CDR1 SGHTS, CDR2 YDEGEE. The CDR3 runs 17 residues. V lost 3 bases, J lost 0 bases, and 16 bases lay in between. The CDR3 reads CASSSRDRRSSGNTIYF. In DNA, the CDR3 is TGTGCCAGCAGCTCCCGGGACCGGAGATCCTCTGGAAACACCATATATTTT.

V usage is TRBV28 and J usage is TRBJ2-3; D is uncertain. Trimming removed 3 bases from V and 1 base from J, with 17 bases in between. CDR1 and CDR2 (germline): MDHEN, SYDVKM. The CDR3 sequence is 17 residues long. This CDR3 reads CASSFPLRLSGTDTQYF. The CDR3 DNA is TGTGCCAGCAGTTTCCCACTACGGCTTTCGGGCACAGATACGCAGTATTTT.